Shown below are 9 T cell receptor beta chains from a single sample sequenced in a study of blood T cells in healthy people across ages. Primed by a sample-barcoded 5' primer and a J-beta primer mix, a second PCR proceeded for roughly 6 to 12 cycles. Each CDR3 protein is one row after TCRdb ran MiXCR on the 5' RACE reads. The sample shows about 1.7 million distinct CDR3 sequences, 28% of them seen only once. Material: blood. Receptors originate from a woman under 40 in good health.

CDR3 loop: CAWSGDINQPQHF. CDR3 coding DNA: TGTGCCTGGAGCGGGGACATCAATCAGCCCCAGCATTTT. The V and J genes are TRBV30 and TRBJ1-5; D perhaps matches TRBD1 (6 bases). The CDR3 loop spans 13 amino acids. Trimming cost V 3 bases and J 3 bases, with 9 bases left between them. CDR1 is GTSNPN and CDR2 is SVGIG in the germline V gene (reference sequence).

The rearrangement joins TRBV2 to TRBJ2-2, with 11 bases identical to TRBD2. Germline V gene data show CDR1 as SNHLY and CDR2 as FYNNEI. CDR3 length equals 16 residues. V trimming: 2 bases; J trimming: 4 bases; junction bases outside the gene matches: 3. CDR3 residues: CASSELTSGVTGELFF. The CDR3 DNA reads as TGTGCCAGCAGTGAATTGACTAGCGGGGTCACCGGGGAGCTGTTTTTT. The full variable domain, rest sourced from reference TRBV2 and TRBJ2-2, is EPEVTQTPSHQVTQMGQEVILRCVPISNHLYFYWYRQILGQKVEFLVSFYNNEISEKSEIFDDQFSVERPDGSNFTLKIRSTKLEDSAMYFCASSELTSGVTGELFFGEGSRLTVL.

The chain carries TRBV6-6 and TRBJ2-3; maybe TRBD1 (6 bases). V shed 6 bases and J shed 1 base, with 14 bases lying between them. The CDR3 spans 15 residues. CDR1 is MNHNY, CDR2 SVGAGI, per germline (reference sequence). The CDR3 nucleotides are TGTGCCAGCAGAACCCAGGGGCGTGGCACAGATACGCAGTATTTT. Its protein product is CASRTQGRGTDTQYF.

V usage is TRBV6-6 and J usage is TRBJ1-2, with D unresolved. The CDR3 is made up of 14 amino acids. CDR1 and CDR2 (germline): MNHNY, SVGAGI (reference sequence). V was cut by 3 bases and J by 7 bases, with 15 bases left in between. This CDR3 is CASSYLVGQPGYTF. DNA for the CDR3: TGTGCCAGCAGTTATTTAGTAGGGCAGCCTGGCTACACCTTC.

Ten or more counts support this clonotype. This chain uses TRBV5-5 with TRBJ2-1; tentative D call: TRBD2 (5 bases). Germline V CDR1 and CDR2: SGHKS, YYEKEE (reference sequence). Trimming removed 3 bases at V and 9 bases at J, with 13 bases between. The CDR3 is 13 residues long. The CDR3 region is CASSSGVVSEQFF. The CDR3 DNA is TGTGCCAGCAGCTCCGGGGTAGTAAGTGAGCAGTTCTTC.

As concerns this clonotype: At one of its ends the junction is not consistent with the germline gene, which may arise from a read error. The chain uses TRBV7-2 and TRBJ2-5, with 7 bases identical to TRBD2. Germline-derived CDR1 and CDR2 are SGHTA and FQGNSA. The CDR3 contains 14 residues. This CDR3 reads CARSSRWGGETQYF. In DNA form, the CDR3 reads TGTGCCCGCAGCTCTCGCTGGGGGGGGGAGACCCAGTACTTC.

This clonotype was seen only a few times. The chain carries TRBV18 and TRBJ2-5, with TRBD2 identical over 7 bases. The assigned J gene may be wrong: the sequence end matches TRBJ2-7 better. Germline CDR1 KGHSH, CDR2 LQKENI. This CDR3 comprises 14 residues. The CDR3 bases are TGTGCCAGCTCACCTAGCCAGGGCGGGGGCGAGCAGTACTTC. Its translation is CASSPSQGGGEQYF.

Notes on this clonotype: Since a much larger clone is just one base distant, this may be a read error. The J gene is TRBJ2-1, the V gene TRBV9, with no clear D. Germline V CDR1 and CDR2: SGDLS, YYNGEE. Trimming left V 0 bases short and J 13 bases short, with 8 bases between. The CDR3 spans 11 residues. The CDR3 loop is CASSVENIQFF. The CDR3 region has the DNA TGTGCCAGCAGCGTAGAAAACATTCAGTTCTTC. Drawing the rest from reference TRBV9 and TRBJ2-1, the complete variable domain is DSGVTQTPKHLITATGQRVTLRCSPRSGDLSVYWYQQSLDQGLQFLIQYYNGEERAKGNILERFSAQQFPDLHSELNLSSLELGDSALYFCASSVENIQFFGPGTRLTVL.

This clonotype was counted between two and nine times. A much larger clonotype is one base distant, so this may be a read error. V is TRBV6-4 and J is TRBJ1-2, with 10 bases that match TRBD1. Trimming removed 7 bases from V and 3 bases from J; junction bases left unmatched: 5. This CDR3 has 14 residues. Germline loops: CDR1 MRHNA, CDR2 SNTAGT. The CDR3: CASTPGTGDYGYTF. For the CDR3, the DNA is TGTGCCAGCACCCCCGGGACAGGGGACTATGGCTACACCTTC.